The rows below give T cell receptor beta chains drawn from one sample of a study of CD8 T cells in Susac syndrome. TCRdb recomputed calls from the immunoSEQ multiplex PCR reads with MiXCR, one row per CDR3 protein. The sample records around 200,000 distinct CDR3 sequences, approximately 95% being singletons. Sequencing was carried out using CD8+ T cells from PBMCs. Receptors were obtained from a human donor with Susac syndrome. Both conserved end residues are part of each CDR3. D genes are given only for firm matches. Clone size is stated in some rows and not others, as once, few, many or a class when expanded.

abundance	j_gene	v_gene	d_gene	CDR3aa	CDR3nt
-	TRBJ2-3	TRBV9	-	CASSVVAGSTDTQYF	TGTGCCAGCAGCGTAGTTGCGGGTTCCACAGATACGCAGTATTTT
-	TRBJ2-1	TRBV28	-	CASITRDFSYNEQFF	TGTGCCAGCATCACCCGGGACTTCTCCTACAATGAGCAGTTCTTC
-	TRBJ1-4	TRBV5-6	-	CASSQGTAKGEKLFF	TGTGCCAGCAGCCAAGGGACTGCGAAGGGGGAAAAACTGTTTTTT
-	TRBJ1-1	TRBV13	-	CASSLGLMDVGTEAFF	TGTGCCAGCAGCTTAGGCCTTATGGATGTCGGCACTGAAGCTTTCTTT
-	TRBJ2-2	TRBV7-7	-	CASIPLRGTYTGELFF	TGTGCTAGCATCCCTCTCCGGGGGACCTACACCGGGGAGCTGTTTTTT
-	TRBJ2-7	TRBV4-2	-	CASSQPGQTFHEQYF	TGTGCCAGCAGCCAGCCGGGACAAACCTTCCACGAGCAGTACTTC
-	TRBJ2-2	TRBV20-1	-	CSARDWESDTGELFF	TGCAGTGCTAGAGATTGGGAGTCGGACACCGGGGAGCTGTTTTTT
-	TRBJ2-3	TRBV5-1	-	CASRATDTQYF	TGCGCCAGCAGGGCCACAGATACGCAGTATTTT
-	TRBJ2-7	TRBV7-3	-	CASSLQASPTYEQYF	TGTGCCAGCAGCCTTCAAGCTAGCCCCACCTACGAGCAGTACTTC
-	TRBJ2-2	TRBV27	TRBD2	CASSPLSITSANTGELFF	TGTGCCAGCAGTCCCCTCTCCATAACTAGCGCGAACACCGGGGAGCTGTTTTTT
once	TRBJ2-7	TRBV20-1	TRBD1	CSADRGREQYF	TGCAGTGCTGATAGGGGGCGGGAGCAGTACTTC
-	TRBJ1-2	TRBV5-6	-	CASSAIHRENYGYTF	TGTGCCAGCAGCGCGATCCACAGGGAGAACTATGGCTACACCTTC
few	TRBJ2-1	TRBV27	-	CASSSSSYNEQFF	TGTGCCAGCAGTTCCTCTAGCTACAATGAGCAGTTCTTC
-	TRBJ2-5	TRBV29-1	-	CSVEAAEKGGKTQYF	TGCAGCGTTGAAGCCGCCGAGAAGGGAGGAAAGACCCAGTACTTC
-	TRBJ1-4	TRBV28	-	CASSFGGGNNEKLFF	TGTGCCAGCAGTTTTGGGGGGGGAAATAATGAAAAACTGTTTTTT
-	TRBJ1-1	TRBV7-2	-	CASSLGGAGALLPEAFF	TGTGCCAGCAGCTTAGGAGGGGCGGGGGCGCTTCTGCCTGAAGCTTTCTTT
-	TRBJ2-1	TRBV7-7	-	CASSWGWGLYNEQFF	TGTGCTAGCAGCTGGGGCTGGGGGCTCTACAATGAGCAGTTCTTC
-	TRBJ1-1	TRBV20-1	TRBD1	CSALTTGTGHTEAFF	TGCAGTGCCTTAACCACCGGGACAGGCCACACTGAAGCTTTCTTT
-	TRBJ2-7	TRBV29-1	TRBD1	CSTARDRGYEQYF	TGCAGCACTGCCCGGGACAGGGGGTACGAGCAGTACTTC
-	TRBJ2-6	TRBV18	-	CASSPLGTGANVLTF	TGTGCCAGCTCACCTTTAGGCACTGGGGCCAACGTCCTGACTTTC
-	TRBJ2-7	TRBV7-9	-	CASSLNGDYSEQYF	TGTGCCAGCAGCTTAAACGGGGATTACTCCGAGCAGTACTTC
-	TRBJ2-3	TRBV28	TRBD1	CASGELPGQRRITDTQYF	TGTGCCAGCGGAGAATTACCGGGACAGCGGAGGATCACAGATACGCAGTATTTT
-	TRBJ2-7	TRBV3-1	-	CASGGGHEQYF	TGTGCCAGCGGGGGGGGCCACGAGCAGTACTTC
-	TRBJ2-1	TRBV28	TRBD2	CASSPPGLAAYNEQFF	TGTGCCAGCAGTCCGCCGGGACTAGCGGCTTACAATGAGCAGTTCTTC
-	TRBJ2-7	TRBV7-8	-	CASSLVSGQISYEQYF	TGTGCCAGCAGCTTAGTTTCGGGGCAGATCTCCTACGAGCAGTACTTC
-	TRBJ2-1	TRBV20-1	TRBD2	CSATRLAGDNEQFF	TGCAGTGCAACGCGGCTAGCGGGGGACAATGAGCAGTTCTTC
-	TRBJ1-1	TRBV7-6	TRBD1	CASSLARTGATNTEAFF	TGTGCCAGCAGCTTAGCTCGGACAGGGGCCACGAACACTGAAGCTTTCTTT
-	TRBJ1-1	TRBV27	-	CASGIVQGKTEAFF	TGTGCCAGCGGAATAGTACAGGGAAAAACTGAAGCTTTCTTT
-	TRBJ2-1	TRBV5-1	-	CASSFDTTTRIAEQFF	TGCGCCAGCAGCTTCGATACCACGACTAGAATAGCTGAGCAGTTCTTC
-	TRBJ1-2	TRBV27	-	CASSLNRAFYGYTF	TGTGCCAGCAGTCTAAACAGGGCTTTCTATGGCTACACCTTC
-	TRBJ2-7	TRBV13	TRBD1	CASSFTGVNSYEQYF	TGTGCCAGCAGCTTTACAGGGGTGAACTCCTACGAGCAGTACTTC
-	TRBJ2-3	TRBV9	-	CASSVARTDTQYF	TGTGCCAGCAGCGTAGCAAGAACAGATACGCAGTATTTT
-	TRBJ2-5	TRBV20-1	-	CSARRLGGETQYF	TGCAGTGCTCGCCGTCTAGGGGGAGAGACCCAGTACTTC
-	TRBJ2-5	TRBV29-1	-	CSVESVMTGVVGQETQYF	TGCAGCGTTGAGTCGGTGATGACGGGGGTCGTTGGGCAAGAGACCCAGTACTTC
-	TRBJ2-7	TRBV6-1	-	CASSEVNYEQYF	TGTGCCAGCAGTGAGGTTAACTACGAGCAGTACTTC
once	TRBJ1-3	TRBV28	-	CASSKPSSGNTIYF	TGTGCCAGCAGCAAACCGAGCTCTGGAAACACCATATATTTT
once	TRBJ2-3	TRBV7-3	-	CASSFYGGHTDTQYF	TGTGCCAGCAGCTTTTACGGGGGCCACACAGATACGCAGTATTTT
-	TRBJ2-7	TRBV7-3	TRBD1	CASSSGTGAEQYF	TGTGCCAGCAGCTCCGGGACAGGGGCCGAGCAGTACTTC
-	TRBJ2-6	TRBV5-4	-	CASSYRVMDGANVLTF	TGTGCCAGCAGCTACAGGGTGATGGACGGGGCCAACGTCCTGACTTTC
-	TRBJ1-2	TRBV28	-	CASSLAGTWTNYGYTF	TGTGCCAGCAGTCTAGCCGGGACATGGACTAACTATGGCTACACCTTC
once	TRBJ1-1	TRBV29-1	-	CSVVGGSGTEAFF	TGCAGCGTTGTCGGAGGGTCAGGTACTGAAGCTTTCTTT
once	TRBJ2-1	TRBV28	TRBD2	CASSLAGELYNEQFF	TGTGCCAGCAGTCTAGCGGGAGAACTCTACAATGAGCAGTTCTTC
once	TRBJ1-5	TRBV7-9	-	CASSLDGDNQPQHF	TGTGCCAGCAGCTTAGACGGGGATAATCAGCCCCAGCATTTT